The entry that follows covers one T cell receptor beta chain sequence. Its antigen target is currently unknown. No much larger clonotype is one base removed from it; base qualities were not supplied. TCRbeta CDR3 regions were sequenced with the immunoSEQ Assay. After extraction, genomic DNA underwent amplification by bias-controlled multiplex PCR, followed by high-throughput sequencing. The authors' pipeline ran thus. To quantify the absolute abundance of each unique TCRbeta CDR3 region, sequences were collapsed and filtered. Usable DNA was measured by amplifying reference genes present in all nucleated cells, and TCRbeta template counts were normalized to that usable DNA to estimate T cell fraction. Repertoire TCRs were annotated as SARS-CoV-2-specific by exact matching of V gene, CDR3 amino acid sequence and J gene to a known reactive TCR set. The reference SARS-CoV-2 TCR set was obtained from MIRA and was filtered for enrichment in COVID-19-positive ImmuneCODE repertoires, whereby public or cross-reactive TCRs were removed. Based on the MIRA antigens, annotated TCRs were further analysed at the level of specific ORF or position within ORF. Depth was the summed frequency of annotated unique rearrangements, while breadth was defined as annotated unique rearrangements over total unique productive rearrangements. TCR breadth was compared between groups using two-sided Wilcoxon rank-sum tests. As stored in TCRdb, this immuneACCESS dataset retains in-frame rearrangements with V and J assigned. A fraction of the clones does not appear; measured against another copy, unresolved V genes explain less than half of the discrepancy, and the remainder lacks a known reason. V, J and clone size are those of that table, while D and trimming were read from the DNA. The sample table holds about 500,000 clones, of which approximately 90% were seen once. 1.7% of the sample lies in the top ten.

Reading from cysteine to phenylalanine, the CDR3 counts 17 amino acids. The DNA shown is the 51-base CDR3, in frame from base 1. Clipping removes 3 bases from V and 6 bases from J, with 12 as the unmatched junction base count. From the germline V gene, CDR1 is MDHEN and CDR2 is SYDVKM. Reading the label with the study, this specimen's treatment or condition is: some 20 received Ad26.COV2.S at low or high dose, single or two shots; roughly five received placebo; per-sample allocation not given. Repertoires of vaccine and placebo recipients were sequenced from samples collected on day 63 after the first injection. In Cohort 1b, about 25 adults aged 18-55 years were enrolled at a single site in Boston, USA, between 29 July and 7 August 2020. Ad26.COV2.S consisted of a replication-incompetent adenovirus type 26 vector by which a prefusion-stabilized SARS-CoV-2 spike protein from the original Wuhan strain was expressed.

The data stem from a study of Ad26.COV2.S vaccination and SARS-CoV-2 variants (dated by TCRdb to the early 2020s). Background for the entire study: Donors in the vaccine arm were drawn from COV1001, a multicentre, randomized, double-blind, placebo-controlled phase I-IIa trial testing Ad26.COV2.S in healthy adults. Ad26.COV2.S was administered intramuscularly at 5 x 10^10 or 1 x 10^11 viral particles, either as a single shot or as two shots given 56 days apart. TCRbeta repertoire sequencing served as the tool for gauging how specific and how broad the SARS-CoV-2-reactive T cell receptors were following Ad26.COV2.S vaccination. The TCR-sequenced set comprised approximately 32 samples: around 20 Ad26.COV2.S vaccine recipients, 5 placebo recipients and 8 SARS-CoV-2 convalescent individuals. Trial participants were randomized into five groups of five, in which low-dose or high-dose Ad26.COV2.S was given once or twice, or placebo was given on both occasions. Throughout the experiments and outcome assessment, investigators stayed blinded to trial group allocation. Paper-wide results and their limitations: Non-spike TCR breadth was comparable between vaccine and placebo recipients, consistent with the vaccine containing only spike. It was noted by the authors that total T cell responses may have been underestimated by the TCR breadth and depth analyses. After vaccination, spike-specific CD8+ and CD4+ T cell responses were reported to show substantial breadth. The study was not powered for comparison of responses between vaccine doses or regimens. Compared with placebo recipients, Ad26.COV2.S recipients showed higher spike-specific TCR breadth (P = 0.0014).

The chain links TRBV28 with TRBJ2-1; TRBD2 fits 9 bases in the junction. The TCR sequence derives from a person between 18 and 60 years old who received the Ad26.COV2.S COVID-19 vaccine or a placebo. This specimen was peripheral blood, taken in a trial of Ad26.COV2.S vaccine versus placebo. The CDR3 reads as follows: CASSFSRREGLPNEQFF. The DNA is as follows: TGTGCCAGCAGTTTTTCTAGGCGGGAGGGCCTACCCAATGAGCAGTTCTTC.